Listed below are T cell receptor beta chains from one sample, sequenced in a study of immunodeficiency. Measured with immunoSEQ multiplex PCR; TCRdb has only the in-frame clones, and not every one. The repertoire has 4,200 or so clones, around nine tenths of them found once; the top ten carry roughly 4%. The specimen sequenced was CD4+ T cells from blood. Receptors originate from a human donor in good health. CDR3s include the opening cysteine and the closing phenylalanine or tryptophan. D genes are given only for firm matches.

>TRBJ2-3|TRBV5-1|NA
CASSLSAGTDTQYF
TGCGCCAGCAGCTTGTCAGCCGGAACAGATACGCAGTATTTT
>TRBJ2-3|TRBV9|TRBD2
CASSVGPGLPSTDTQYF
TGTGCCAGCAGCGTAGGACCGGGACTACCTAGCACAGATACGCAGTATTTT
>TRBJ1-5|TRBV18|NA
CASSHVTGTNQPQHF
TGTGCCAGCTCCCATGTGACAGGAACAAATCAGCCCCAGCATTTT
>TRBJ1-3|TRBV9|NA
CASSVGDLGVDTIYF
TGTGCCAGCAGCGTGGGGGACTTAGGGGTCGACACCATATATTTT
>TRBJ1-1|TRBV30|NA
CAWSEGTHTEAFF
TGTGCCTGGAGTGAAGGTACGCACACTGAAGCTTTCTTT
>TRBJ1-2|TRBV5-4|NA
CASSSLPAYGYTF
TGTGCCAGCAGCTCGTTACCGGCCTATGGCTACACCTTC
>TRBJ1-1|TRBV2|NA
CASVGAGNTEAFF
TGTGCCAGCGTAGGGGCTGGGAACACTGAAGCTTTCTTT
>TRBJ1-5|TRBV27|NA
CASTPWGGSNQPQHF
TGTGCCAGCACCCCATGGGGGGGTAGCAATCAGCCCCAGCATTTT
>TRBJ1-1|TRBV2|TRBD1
CASSEQGGTEAFF
TGTGCCAGCAGTGAACAGGGGGGGACTGAAGCTTTCTTT
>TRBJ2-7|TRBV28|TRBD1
CASSSTGSYEQYF
TGTGCCAGCAGTTCGACAGGGAGTTACGAGCAGTACTTC
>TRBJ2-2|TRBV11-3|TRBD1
CASSPRWAGGGRAYTGELFF
TGTGCCAGCAGCCCCCGGTGGGCAGGGGGCGGGCGGGCCTACACCGGGGAGCTGTTTTTT
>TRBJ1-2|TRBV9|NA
CASSASNYGYTF
TGTGCCAGCAGCGCCAGTAACTATGGCTACACCTTC
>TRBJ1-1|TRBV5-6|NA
CASSSRGITEAFF
TGTGCCAGCAGCTCCCGGGGCATCACTGAAGCTTTCTTT
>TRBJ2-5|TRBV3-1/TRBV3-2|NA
CASSQAILRETQYF
TGTGCCAGCAGCCAGGCTATACTCCGGGAGACCCAGTACTTC
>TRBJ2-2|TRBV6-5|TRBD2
CASRWTSTFPGELFF
TGTGCCAGCAGATGGACTAGCACTTTCCCCGGGGAGCTGTTTTTT
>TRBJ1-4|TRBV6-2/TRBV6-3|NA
CASSYLGQVEKLFF
TGTGCCAGCAGTTATCTTGGGCAGGTTGAAAAACTGTTTTTT
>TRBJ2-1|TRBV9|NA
CASSADRYNEQFF
TGTGCCAGCAGTGCCGACAGGTACAATGAGCAGTTCTTC
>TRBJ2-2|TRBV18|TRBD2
CASSQLAANTGELFF
TGTGCCAGCTCACAACTAGCGGCAAACACCGGGGAGCTGTTTTTT
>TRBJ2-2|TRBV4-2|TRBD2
CASSTGLAGKGTGELFF
TGTGCCAGCAGCACGGGACTAGCGGGCAAGGGCACCGGGGAGCTGTTTTTT
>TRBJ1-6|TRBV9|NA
CASSVEAGNSPLHF
TGTGCCAGCAGCGTAGAGGCAGGGAATTCACCCCTCCACTTT